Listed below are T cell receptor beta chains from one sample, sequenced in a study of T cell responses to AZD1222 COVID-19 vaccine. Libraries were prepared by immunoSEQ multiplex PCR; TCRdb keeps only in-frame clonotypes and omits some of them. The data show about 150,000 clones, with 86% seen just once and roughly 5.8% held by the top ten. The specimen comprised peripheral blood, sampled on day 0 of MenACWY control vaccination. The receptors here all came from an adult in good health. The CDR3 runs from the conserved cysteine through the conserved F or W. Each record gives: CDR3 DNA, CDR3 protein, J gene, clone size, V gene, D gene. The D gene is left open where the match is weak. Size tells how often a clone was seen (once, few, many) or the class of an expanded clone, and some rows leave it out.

CDR3 DNA: TGCGCCAGCAGCCCGGGGTCAGGGAACTATGGCTACACCTTC
CDR3 protein: CASSPGSGNYGYTF
J gene: TRBJ1-2
clone size: once
V gene: TRBV5-1
D gene: .

CDR3 DNA: TGCGCCAGCAGCCCGGGACAGGGAATACCCTATGGCTACACCTTC
CDR3 protein: CASSPGQGIPYGYTF
J gene: TRBJ1-2
clone size: once
V gene: TRBV4-3
D gene: TRBD1

CDR3 DNA: TGTGCCAGCAGCTTAGACGCCCCCTACGAGCAGTACTTC
CDR3 protein: CASSLDAPYEQYF
J gene: TRBJ2-7
clone size: .
V gene: TRBV11-2
D gene: .

CDR3 DNA: TGTGCCAGCAGCTTGAGAGGGACGTATGGCTACACCTTC
CDR3 protein: CASSLRGTYGYTF
J gene: TRBJ1-2
clone size: few
V gene: TRBV5-8
D gene: .

CDR3 DNA: TGCGCCAGCAGCTTGGAGGCGGTAAACACCATATATTTT
CDR3 protein: CASSLEAVNTIYF
J gene: TRBJ1-3
clone size: .
V gene: TRBV5-1
D gene: .

CDR3 DNA: TGCGCCAGCAGCCTACGGACAGATCAGCCCCAGCATTTT
CDR3 protein: CASSLRTDQPQHF
J gene: TRBJ1-5
clone size: few
V gene: TRBV5-1
D gene: .

CDR3 DNA: TGTGCCAGCAGTACTCTAGGGACAGGCTACGAGCAGTACTTC
CDR3 protein: CASSTLGTGYEQYF
J gene: TRBJ2-7
clone size: .
V gene: TRBV7-8
D gene: TRBD1

CDR3 DNA: TGTGCCAGCAGTGAAGCTGGGGTCCTTACCGGCGTGCCCTATGGCTACACCTTC
CDR3 protein: CASSEAGVLTGVPYGYTF
J gene: TRBJ1-2
clone size: once
V gene: TRBV6-1
D gene: .

CDR3 DNA: TGTGCCAGCAGCCCGCGGGACAGACACACCGGGGAGCTGTTTTTT
CDR3 protein: CASSPRDRHTGELFF
J gene: TRBJ2-2
clone size: once
V gene: TRBV7-9
D gene: .

CDR3 DNA: TGTGCCAGCAGTTTATCTAAACAGGGACCTAAGGGGATGAACACTGAAGCTTTCTTT
CDR3 protein: CASSLSKQGPKGMNTEAFF
J gene: TRBJ1-1
clone size: .
V gene: TRBV27
D gene: .

CDR3 DNA: TGTGCCACCAGCAGAGATCTTATTAGCGGGAGCGGAGAGCAGTTCTTC
CDR3 protein: CATSRDLISGSGEQFF
J gene: TRBJ2-1
clone size: once
V gene: TRBV15
D gene: TRBD2

CDR3 DNA: TGTGCCAGCAGCCCTCTAGGACAGAACTCGTATGGCTACACCTTC
CDR3 protein: CASSPLGQNSYGYTF
J gene: TRBJ1-2
clone size: .
V gene: TRBV7-8
D gene: .

CDR3 DNA: TGTGCCACCAGTGACCCCGTGTCCGGGGGGGAGCAGTTCTTC
CDR3 protein: CATSDPVSGGEQFF
J gene: TRBJ2-1
clone size: .
V gene: TRBV24-1
D gene: TRBD2

CDR3 DNA: TGCGCCAGCAGCTTGACCTCAGGGGGCGTAGGGGAGCTGTTTTTT
CDR3 protein: CASSLTSGGVGELFF
J gene: TRBJ2-2
clone size: .
V gene: TRBV5-1
D gene: TRBD1

CDR3 DNA: TGCGCCAGCAGCACGGGACAGGGGGAGAACACTGAAGCTTTCTTT
CDR3 protein: CASSTGQGENTEAFF
J gene: TRBJ1-1
clone size: once
V gene: TRBV5-1
D gene: TRBD1

CDR3 DNA: TGTGCCATCAGTGACGGGACAATGGTCTATGGCTACACCTTC
CDR3 protein: CAISDGTMVYGYTF
J gene: TRBJ1-2
clone size: .
V gene: TRBV10-3
D gene: .

CDR3 DNA: TGTGCCAGCACCCCAGACGGACAGTCCTACGAGCAGTACTTC
CDR3 protein: CASTPDGQSYEQYF
J gene: TRBJ2-7
clone size: .
V gene: TRBV9
D gene: .

CDR3 DNA: TGTGCCAGCAGCAATGACAGGGTCGCCGGGGAGCTGTTTTTT
CDR3 protein: CASSNDRVAGELFF
J gene: TRBJ2-2
clone size: .
V gene: TRBV28
D gene: TRBD1

CDR3 DNA: TGTGCCAGCAGCCCCCTGGGGCCCTCCTATAATTCACCCCTCCACTTT
CDR3 protein: CASSPLGPSYNSPLHF
J gene: TRBJ1-6
clone size: .
V gene: TRBV14
D gene: .

CDR3 DNA: TGTGCCTGGAGTCCTAGCAATCAGCCCCAGCATTTT
CDR3 protein: CAWSPSNQPQHF
J gene: TRBJ1-5
clone size: .
V gene: TRBV30
D gene: .

CDR3 DNA: TGTGCCAGCAGTTTCTCACCCGGGCCCTCGGGCTATGGCTACACCTTC
CDR3 protein: CASSFSPGPSGYGYTF
J gene: TRBJ1-2
clone size: .
V gene: TRBV6-6
D gene: .

CDR3 DNA: TGTGCCAGCAGGAGGGGGGTTGAAAAACTGTTTTTT
CDR3 protein: CASRRGVEKLFF
J gene: TRBJ1-4
clone size: .
V gene: TRBV7-2
D gene: .

CDR3 DNA: TGTGCCACCGCTACAGGGGGCTATGGCTACACCTTC
CDR3 protein: CATATGGYGYTF
J gene: TRBJ1-2
clone size: .
V gene: TRBV19
D gene: TRBD1

CDR3 DNA: TGTGCCAGCAGCCAAGAGGGACAGGGGTACTATGGCTACACCTTC
CDR3 protein: CASSQEGQGYYGYTF
J gene: TRBJ1-2
clone size: .
V gene: TRBV3-1/TRBV3-2
D gene: TRBD1

CDR3 DNA: TGCGCCAGCAGCCCGCACGCAACTAATGAAAAACTGTTTTTT
CDR3 protein: CASSPHATNEKLFF
J gene: TRBJ1-4
clone size: once
V gene: TRBV5-1
D gene: .

CDR3 DNA: TGTGCCAGCAGCACAGGGCCCCAGCATTTT
CDR3 protein: CASSTGPQHF
J gene: TRBJ1-5
clone size: .
V gene: TRBV28
D gene: .

CDR3 DNA: TGTGCCAGCAGCCAAGAGATAGCCTTGAACACTGAAGCTTTCTTT
CDR3 protein: CASSQEIALNTEAFF
J gene: TRBJ1-1
clone size: .
V gene: TRBV3-1/TRBV3-2
D gene: .

CDR3 DNA: TGCGCCAGCAGCCCCCTCCCGATTAGACAGCTGAACACCGGGGAGCTGTTTTTT
CDR3 protein: CASSPLPIRQLNTGELFF
J gene: TRBJ2-2
clone size: .
V gene: TRBV4-1
D gene: .

CDR3 DNA: TGTGCCAGTAGCCGGGGGGGACAGAACACTGAAGCTTTCTTT
CDR3 protein: CASSRGGQNTEAFF
J gene: TRBJ1-1
clone size: once
V gene: TRBV19
D gene: .

CDR3 DNA: TGCGCCAGCAGGGGCACCAATCAAGCCAATCAGCCCCAGCATTTT
CDR3 protein: CASRGTNQANQPQHF
J gene: TRBJ1-5
clone size: .
V gene: TRBV10-2
D gene: .

CDR3 DNA: TGTGCCAGCAGCTTGGCCGGGGGGACCACAAATGAAAAACTGTTTTTT
CDR3 protein: CASSLAGGTTNEKLFF
J gene: TRBJ1-4
clone size: .
V gene: TRBV5-4
D gene: .

CDR3 DNA: TGTGCCAGCAAGGGCCAGGGAAGAGCAACTAATGAAAAACTGTTTTTT
CDR3 protein: CASKGQGRATNEKLFF
J gene: TRBJ1-4
clone size: .
V gene: TRBV19
D gene: .

CDR3 DNA: TGCAGCGCCCGGCGGGGAGGGGAGACCCAGTACTTC
CDR3 protein: CSARRGGETQYF
J gene: TRBJ2-5
clone size: .
V gene: TRBV29-1
D gene: TRBD2

CDR3 DNA: TGTGCCAGTAGTAAAAAGGTTCCAATGAACACTGAAGCTTTCTTT
CDR3 protein: CASSKKVPMNTEAFF
J gene: TRBJ1-1
clone size: .
V gene: TRBV19
D gene: .

CDR3 DNA: TGTGCCAGCAGTTTATCCTGGGGACTCATGAACACTGAAGCTTTCTTT
CDR3 protein: CASSLSWGLMNTEAFF
J gene: TRBJ1-1
clone size: .
V gene: TRBV27
D gene: .

CDR3 DNA: TGCAGTGCTAGTCGGCCAGGGGGCGCCGGCACTGAAGCTTTCTTT
CDR3 protein: CSASRPGGAGTEAFF
J gene: TRBJ1-1
clone size: .
V gene: TRBV20-1
D gene: TRBD1

CDR3 DNA: TGCGCCAGCAGCTTGGAGGTCCCCGAGGGCTACACCTTC
CDR3 protein: CASSLEVPEGYTF
J gene: TRBJ1-2
clone size: .
V gene: TRBV5-1
D gene: .

CDR3 DNA: TGTGCCAGCAGCGTGGGGCGGGGGGGAAAGGAGACCCAGTACTTC
CDR3 protein: CASSVGRGGKETQYF
J gene: TRBJ2-5
clone size: .
V gene: TRBV7-7
D gene: TRBD2

CDR3 DNA: TGTGCCAGTAGTCCGACGGGGGCGAGCATTCAGTACTTC
CDR3 protein: CASSPTGASIQYF
J gene: TRBJ2-4
clone size: .
V gene: TRBV19
D gene: .

CDR3 DNA: TGCGCCAGCAGCCCAGACACAGGGGGCGGCCAAGAGACCCAGTACTTC
CDR3 protein: CASSPDTGGGQETQYF
J gene: TRBJ2-5
clone size: .
V gene: TRBV4-1
D gene: TRBD1

CDR3 DNA: TGTGCCAGTATTGACAGGGGGGAGTCGACCCAGCATTTT
CDR3 protein: CASIDRGESTQHF
J gene: TRBJ1-5
clone size: .
V gene: TRBV19
D gene: TRBD1

CDR3 DNA: TGTGCCAGCAGCCCACCCGACAGGCCAGTTTATGGCTACACCTTC
CDR3 protein: CASSPPDRPVYGYTF
J gene: TRBJ1-2
clone size: .
V gene: TRBV7-2
D gene: .

CDR3 DNA: TGTGCCAGCAGCAAAGCTGGGACATCGGGGTCACCCCTCCACTTT
CDR3 protein: CASSKAGTSGSPLHF
J gene: TRBJ1-6
clone size: .
V gene: TRBV21-1
D gene: .

CDR3 DNA: TGTGCCACCAGCCCCAGGGGGGACGGAAATCAGCCCCAGCATTTT
CDR3 protein: CATSPRGDGNQPQHF
J gene: TRBJ1-5
clone size: .
V gene: TRBV15
D gene: TRBD1

CDR3 DNA: TGTGCCAGCAGGCCTGCCGGGGGCGCCTTTGGCTACACCTTC
CDR3 protein: CASRPAGGAFGYTF
J gene: TRBJ1-2
clone size: .
V gene: TRBV5-4
D gene: .

CDR3 DNA: TGCAGTGCTAACGCAGGCTATGGCTACACCTTC
CDR3 protein: CSANAGYGYTF
J gene: TRBJ1-2
clone size: .
V gene: TRBV20-1
D gene: .

CDR3 DNA: TGTGCCAGCAGCAAAGGCCAGGGGAGTAGCTATGGCTACACCTTC
CDR3 protein: CASSKGQGSSYGYTF
J gene: TRBJ1-2
clone size: few
V gene: TRBV21-1
D gene: .

CDR3 DNA: TGCGCCAGCAGCTTGCAGGGGACAGGGTCATTGGATAATTCACCCCTCCACTTT
CDR3 protein: CASSLQGTGSLDNSPLHF
J gene: TRBJ1-6
clone size: .
V gene: TRBV5-1
D gene: TRBD1

CDR3 DNA: TGTGCCAGCAGCTGGGGCCTGAACACTGAAGCTTTCTTT
CDR3 protein: CASSWGLNTEAFF
J gene: TRBJ1-1
clone size: .
V gene: TRBV5-6
D gene: .

CDR3 DNA: TGTGCCAGCAGCCCGTCGACAGGGCACTACGAGCAGTACTTC
CDR3 protein: CASSPSTGHYEQYF
J gene: TRBJ2-7
clone size: .
V gene: TRBV7-9
D gene: TRBD1

CDR3 DNA: TGTGCCAGCAGCTCCCGTGGGACAGGGGGCCCTTACACTGAAGCTTTCTTT
CDR3 protein: CASSSRGTGGPYTEAFF
J gene: TRBJ1-1
clone size: .
V gene: TRBV7-9
D gene: TRBD1

CDR3 DNA: TGTGCCAGCAGCTTGAGGGGAACTAATGAAAAACTGTTTTTT
CDR3 protein: CASSLRGTNEKLFF
J gene: TRBJ1-4
clone size: .
V gene: TRBV7-9
D gene: .

CDR3 DNA: TGTGCCTGGGGAGTCAGGGGGCCGAGCGAGCAGTACTTC
CDR3 protein: CAWGVRGPSEQYF
J gene: TRBJ2-7
clone size: .
V gene: TRBV30
D gene: TRBD1

CDR3 DNA: TGTGCCAGCAGCCGAGCCGGGGCTAGCGGCACCTACGAGCAGTACTTC
CDR3 protein: CASSRAGASGTYEQYF
J gene: TRBJ2-7
clone size: .
V gene: TRBV7-8
D gene: TRBD2

CDR3 DNA: TGTGCCAGCAGCTTGGCCGGGGCAGGGGGCTCTTATCAGCCCCAGCATTTT
CDR3 protein: CASSLAGAGGSYQPQHF
J gene: TRBJ1-5
clone size: .
V gene: TRBV5-6
D gene: TRBD1